This T cell receptor beta chain was found in a study of blood T cell repertoires in COVID-19. Study context: The United States, Italy and Spain were the sources of the acute and convalescent COVID-19 samples. Sample material is recorded as cDNA or gDNA derived from T cells, B-cell-depleted T cells, or PBMCs.

In the original workflow: Scientists estimated how many nucleated cells there were by amplifying reference gene primers. TCRdb's copy holds only in-frame clones and misses some; the assay was immunoSEQ multiplex PCR. V, J and clone size are taken as reported in that table, and D and trimming were inferred from the DNA itself. The sample records approximately 290,000 clones, 80% to 90% being singletons. The sequence was obtained from a man aged 25-45 years with acute or convalescent COVID-19. Sequenced material: peripheral blood.

This CDR3 reads CASSRQGNEQFF. Here the CDR3 DNA reads TGCGCCAGCAGCCGACAGGGCAATGAGCAGTTCTTC. The chain combines TRBV5-1 with TRBJ2-1, with 7 bases aligning to TRBD1. With 4 bases clipped from V and 6 bases from J, the junction kept 1 base outside the gene matches. CDR3 length: 12 residues. Germline V gene data show CDR1 as SGHRS and CDR2 as YFSETQ.